This TCR beta chain was identified during a study of identical twins. TCRdb independently ran MiXCR on the 5' RACE reads; one entry per CDR3 protein. Here the sample spans 1.5 million to 2 million distinct CDR3 sequences, roughly 35% being singletons. This clonotype occurred a few times. What it binds is not known. Study-wide findings and caveats: Models predicted too little out-of-frame TCR alpha sharing in monozygotic twins.

V lost 3 bases and J lost 11, with 16 bases in between. CDR1 and CDR2 (germline): MNHEY, SVGAGI. This CDR3 comprises 13 residues. The rearrangement uses TRBV6-5 and TRBJ2-5; unclear D gene. Sequenced input: cord blood. The receptor's source is a newborn girl in good health. The CDR3 nucleotides are TGTGCCAGCAGTTATGGGCCTAGGGATGAGCAGTACTTC. Translating gives CASSYGPRDEQYF.